Listed below are T cell receptor beta chains from one sample, sequenced in a study of cytomegalovirus exposure and HLA in healthy donors. Sequencing was performed with immunoSEQ multiplex PCR; in TCRdb, only in-frame clones are kept and a portion is missing. The sample shows roughly 120,000 clones, roughly 83% of them seen only once. Sequencing used PBMCs. The receptors here all came from a man in his late teens or twenties in good health and CMV-seronegative. The CDR3 runs from the conserved cysteine through the conserved F or W. A D gene is named only where the DNA matches it firmly. Size is stated for part of the rows, as once, few or many counts, or as a class when the clone is expanded.

CDR3: CASSPGTGELFF
DNA: TGTGCCAGCAGCCCAGGCACCGGGGAGCTGTTTTTT
V: TRBV11-3
J: TRBJ2-2
size: .
D: .

CDR3: CASSFSVDSPLHF
DNA: TGTGCCAGCAGCTTCAGTGTTGATTCACCCCTCCACTTT
V: TRBV7-3
J: TRBJ1-6
size: .
D: .

CDR3: CASHRWGRSGQETQYF
DNA: TGCGCCAGCCACCGCTGGGGGAGGTCGGGCCAAGAGACCCAGTACTTC
V: TRBV5-1
J: TRBJ2-5
size: .
D: .

CDR3: CASSQRLATNEKLFF
DNA: TGCGCCAGCAGCCAGAGATTAGCAACTAATGAAAAACTGTTTTTT
V: TRBV4-1
J: TRBJ1-4
size: .
D: .

CDR3: CASRETNEKLFF
DNA: TGTGCCAGCCGGGAAACTAATGAAAAACTGTTTTTT
V: TRBV28
J: TRBJ1-4
size: few
D: .

CDR3: CASSSGQNTEAFF
DNA: TGTGCCAGCAGTTCGGGACAGAACACTGAAGCTTTCTTT
V: TRBV28
J: TRBJ1-1
size: .
D: .

CDR3: CASSLNVDTLSSYEQYF
DNA: TGTGCCAGCAGCTTGAATGTCGACACCTTGAGCTCCTACGAGCAGTACTTC
V: TRBV5-8
J: TRBJ2-7
size: .
D: .

CDR3: CASMNWAGATTGELFF
DNA: TGTGCCAGCATGAATTGGGCGGGAGCGACCACCGGGGAGCTGTTTTTT
V: TRBV5-6
J: TRBJ2-2
size: .
D: TRBD2

CDR3: CASSATSRGDEQFF
DNA: TGTGCCAGCAGTGCGACTAGCCGAGGCGATGAGCAGTTCTTC
V: TRBV6-1
J: TRBJ2-1
size: .
D: TRBD2

CDR3: CAWSVQGNTIYF
DNA: TGTGCCTGGAGTGTACAAGGAAACACCATATATTTT
V: TRBV30
J: TRBJ1-3
size: .
D: .

CDR3: CASTPGGGETQYF
DNA: TGTGCCAGCACCCCCGGAGGGGGCGAGACCCAGTACTTC
V: TRBV5-6
J: TRBJ2-5
size: .
D: .

CDR3: CASSLDSPNTGELFF
DNA: TGTGCCAGCTCCCTCGACAGCCCGAACACCGGGGAGCTGTTTTTT
V: TRBV18
J: TRBJ2-2
size: .
D: .

CDR3: CASSQRLAGGTDTQYF
DNA: TGCGCCAGCAGCCAACGACTAGCGGGAGGGACAGATACGCAGTATTTT
V: TRBV5-1
J: TRBJ2-3
size: .
D: TRBD2

CDR3: CASSRRQGEASYNEQFF
DNA: TGTGCCAGCAGCAGACGACAGGGGGAGGCATCCTACAATGAGCAGTTCTTC
V: TRBV9
J: TRBJ2-1
size: .
D: TRBD1

CDR3: CASSWGTGANYGYTF
DNA: TGTGCCAGCAGTTGGGGGACAGGGGCTAACTATGGCTACACCTTC
V: TRBV6-6
J: TRBJ1-2
size: few
D: TRBD1

CDR3: CATILPSSGRSREQYF
DNA: TGTGCCACGATCCTCCCTTCTAGCGGGAGATCCCGCGAGCAGTACTTC
V: TRBV15
J: TRBJ2-7
size: .
D: TRBD2

CDR3: CASLLRDGYTEAFF
DNA: TGTGCCAGCCTCCTACGGGATGGATACACTGAAGCTTTCTTT
V: TRBV11-1
J: TRBJ1-1
size: .
D: .

CDR3: CASSLQGNQPQHF
DNA: TGTGCCAGCAGTTTACAGGGCAATCAGCCCCAGCATTTT
V: TRBV28
J: TRBJ1-5
size: .
D: .

CDR3: CASSSVGGDQPQHF
DNA: TGCGCCAGCAGCTCGGTAGGGGGCGATCAGCCCCAGCATTTT
V: TRBV5-1
J: TRBJ1-5
size: .
D: TRBD1

CDR3: CASRSGENTGELFF
DNA: TGTGCCAGCAGATCAGGGGAGAACACCGGGGAGCTGTTTTTT
V: TRBV6-4
J: TRBJ2-2
size: many
D: .

CDR3: CASSEEVGAPNYGYTF
DNA: TGTGCCAGCAGTGAAGAGGTGGGGGCTCCTAACTATGGCTACACCTTC
V: TRBV6-1
J: TRBJ1-2
size: .
D: .

CDR3: CASSFVERETQYF
DNA: TGTGCCAGCAGCTTTGTGGAGCGGGAGACCCAGTACTTC
V: TRBV7-8
J: TRBJ2-5
size: .
D: .

CDR3: CASSLARDSPLHF
DNA: TGTGCCAGCAGCTTAGCTAGAGATTCACCCCTCCACTTT
V: TRBV7-2
J: TRBJ1-6
size: .
D: .

CDR3: CASSPDSHEQYF
DNA: TGTGCCAGCAGTCCAGACTCTCACGAGCAGTACTTC
V: TRBV28
J: TRBJ2-7
size: few
D: .

CDR3: CASSERLLTAGEKLFF
DNA: TGTGCCAGCAGTGAACGCTTATTGACAGCGGGTGAAAAACTGTTTTTT
V: TRBV2
J: TRBJ1-4
size: .
D: .

CDR3: CASSQASGSVKYGETQYF
DNA: TGCGCCAGCAGTCAAGCTAGCGGGAGTGTGAAATATGGAGAGACCCAGTACTTC
V: TRBV23-1
J: TRBJ2-5
size: few
D: TRBD2

CDR3: CASKGAVSGANVLTF
DNA: TGTGCCAGCAAGGGGGCGGTTTCTGGGGCCAACGTCCTGACTTTC
V: TRBV28
J: TRBJ2-6
size: .
D: TRBD1

CDR3: CASSVGTPSAYQETQYF
DNA: TGTGCCAGCAGCGTAGGGACACCGAGCGCGTACCAAGAGACCCAGTACTTC
V: TRBV9
J: TRBJ2-5
size: .
D: .

CDR3: CASSSRDREVNGYTF
DNA: TGTGCCAGCAGCTCCCGGGACAGGGAAGTCAATGGCTACACCTTC
V: TRBV7-9
J: TRBJ1-2
size: .
D: TRBD1

CDR3: CASSPIFRLAGSPDTQYF
DNA: TGTGCCAGCTCACCAATTTTCCGACTAGCGGGATCTCCAGATACGCAGTATTTT
V: TRBV18
J: TRBJ2-3
size: .
D: TRBD2

CDR3: CASKRQGINEKLFF
DNA: TGTGCCAGCAAAAGGCAGGGTATCAATGAAAAACTGTTTTTT
V: TRBV2
J: TRBJ1-4
size: .
D: .

CDR3: CASSQWTGGGEQYF
DNA: TGTGCCAGCAGCCAATGGACAGGGGGCGGCGAGCAGTACTTC
V: TRBV7-9
J: TRBJ2-7
size: .
D: TRBD1

CDR3: CASSLPSSGQEDTQYF
DNA: TGTGCCAGCAGCTTACCCTCCAGCGGCCAGGAGGATACGCAGTATTTT
V: TRBV7-6
J: TRBJ2-3
size: .
D: .

CDR3: CASSPALAVGTDTQYF
DNA: TGTGCCAGCAGCCCAGCCCTAGCGGTTGGCACAGATACGCAGTATTTT
V: TRBV4-2
J: TRBJ2-3
size: .
D: TRBD2

CDR3: CASVVGLALGNEQFF
DNA: TGCGCCAGCGTGGTTGGGCTAGCCCTGGGAAATGAGCAGTTCTTC
V: TRBV5-1
J: TRBJ2-1
size: .
D: .

CDR3: CASSQSPGQYNEQFF
DNA: TGCGCCAGCAGCCAATCTCCGGGACAGTACAATGAGCAGTTCTTC
V: TRBV4-3
J: TRBJ2-1
size: once
D: TRBD1

CDR3: CASSEQGPSGANVLTF
DNA: TGTGCCAGCAGTGAACAGGGGCCCTCTGGGGCCAACGTCCTGACTTTC
V: TRBV2
J: TRBJ2-6
size: .
D: .

CDR3: CSVEDRGPNEQFF
DNA: TGCAGCGTTGAAGATCGCGGCCCTAATGAGCAGTTCTTC
V: TRBV29-1
J: TRBJ2-1
size: once
D: .

CDR3: CASSQETAGAYNEQFF
DNA: TGTGCCAGCAGCCAAGAAACGGCGGGAGCATACAATGAGCAGTTCTTC
V: TRBV4-2
J: TRBJ2-1
size: .
D: TRBD2

CDR3: CASSYQQGLGQPQHF
DNA: TGTGCCAGCAGTTACCAGCAGGGTTTGGGCCAGCCCCAGCATTTT
V: TRBV6-5
J: TRBJ1-5
size: .
D: .

CDR3: CASNIRTGGAGTDTQYF
DNA: TGCGCCAGCAATATTCGAACAGGGGGCGCCGGCACAGATACGCAGTATTTT
V: TRBV5-1
J: TRBJ2-3
size: .
D: TRBD1